This T cell receptor (beta chain) appears in the sequencing data of a study of human T cells and chemical hapten exposure. This CDR3 contains 12 residues. CDR1 is ENHRY, CDR2 SYGVKD, per germline. V lost 4 bases, J lost 8 bases, and 9 bases lay in between. Time point meaning: pre-sensitization, week 0. Sample treatment: therapeutic diphenylcyclopropenone sensitization with weekly scalp DPC. The library tagged each cDNA molecule with unique molecular identifiers. TCRdb used MiXCR to reprocess the RACE reads, holding one entry per CDR3 protein. The sample lists about 250,000 distinct CDR3 sequences, just under 8% seen once, with about 1.1% in the top ten. This clonotype has just a few counts.

The source material was whole blood, sampled in connection with sensitization to the hapten diphenylcyclopropenone (DPC). The origin of this receptor is a man between 18 and 29 years old with alopecia areata. Some clones in this sample may be carry-over from other donors' samples. This chain connects TRBV10-3 to TRBJ1-3; unclear D gene. DNA for the CDR3: TGTGCCATCAGTGGGACGTACGACACCATATATTTT. The encoded protein is CAISGTYDTIYF.